The 16 T cell receptor beta chains listed next were all sequenced from one sample in a study of early stage breast cancer tumors. Produced via immunoSEQ multiplex PCR; TCRdb's table is partial and in-frame only. The table shows 65,000 to 75,000 clones, with around 80% occurring only once. The sample was blood. The source of these receptors is a person aged 40 to 49 with breast cancer.

This chain links TRBV19 with TRBJ1-5, with D unresolved. V was pared by 5 bases and J by 4 bases, with 18 bases between. The CDR3 is 16 amino acids. Germline assignment: CDR1 LNHDA and CDR2 SQIVND (reference sequence). The CDR3 spells CASSPPRISINQPQHF. The CDR3 DNA reads as TGTGCCAGTAGTCCGCCGCGGATCAGTATTAATCAGCCCCAGCATTTT.

The chain links TRBV5-8 to TRBJ2-6, with TRBD1 matching over 11 bases. Germline V CDR1 and CDR2: SGHTS, YDEGEE. The V gene end was trimmed by 7 bases and the J gene end by 3 bases; junction bases not matched to a gene: 6. The CDR3 runs 16 residues. The CDR3 reads CASGEDRGHGANVLTF. DNA for the CDR3: TGTGCCAGCGGGGAGGACAGGGGGCATGGGGCCAACGTCCTGACTTTC.

The chain employs TRBV7-8 and TRBJ1-1; a possible D gene is TRBD1 (5 bases). With 5 bases removed from V and 4 bases from J, the gap between germline ends came to 14 bases. This CDR3 comprises 14 residues. Looked up from germline, CDR1 is SGHVS and CDR2 is FQNEAQ. CDR3 sequence reads: CASSPWGEVTEAFF. In DNA form, the CDR3 reads TGTGCCAGCAGCCCCTGGGGGGAAGTCACTGAAGCTTTCTTT.

The chain recombines TRBV28 with TRBJ1-1; possible D gene TRBD1, 6 bases. In germline, CDR1 is MDHEN, CDR2 SYDVKM. Between the trimmed V and J ends, which lost 5 bases and 1 base, there was a span of 17 bases. CDR3 length equals 16 residues. The CDR3 spells CASSRPGEAANTEAFF. The CDR3 coding sequence is TGTGCCAGCAGTAGACCAGGGGAGGCGGCGAACACTGAAGCTTTCTTT. Together with reference TRBV28 and TRBJ1-1, the CDR3 gives the full variable domain: DVKVTQSSRYLVKRTGEKVFLECVQDMDHENMFWYRQDPGLGLRLIYFSYDVKMKEKGDIPEGYSVSREKKERFSLILESASTNQTSMYLCASSRPGEAANTEAFFGQGTRLTVV.

The V and J genes are TRBV7-2 and TRBJ1-2, with 8 bases lining up with TRBD1. The CDR3 length is 14 residues. Germline V gene lookup returns CDR1 SGHTA and CDR2 FQGNSA. Trimming took 2 bases from V and 7 from J; bases not matched to a gene: 6. Written as DNA, the CDR3 is TGTGCCAGCAGCTTAATGCAGGGGGCGACTGGCTACACCTTC. It codes for CASSLMQGATGYTF.

The chain links TRBV7-8 to TRBJ2-3; TRBD2 matches at 8 bases. The CDR3 has 18 residues. Per the germline V gene, CDR1 is SGHVS and CDR2 is FQNEAQ. Germline trimming cut 4 bases from V and 4 bases from J; bases unmatched to any gene: 16. This chain's CDR3 is CASSSRTSSILKPDTQYF. CDR3 nucleotide sequence: TGTGCCAGCAGCTCGAGGACTAGCTCCATACTGAAGCCAGATACGCAGTATTTT. The complete variable domain, with remaining parts taken from reference TRBV7-8 and TRBJ2-3, reads GAGVSQSPRYKVAKRGQDVALRCDPISGHVSLFWYQQALGQGPEFLTYFQNEAQLDKSGLPSDRFFAERPEGSVSTLKIQRTQQEDSAVYLCASSSRTSSILKPDTQYFGPGTRLTVL.

This sequence joins TRBV5-1 and TRBJ2-7; D possibly uses TRBD1 or TRBD2 (5 bases each). Trimming removed 4 bases from V and 0 bases from J, with 11 bases in between. There are 14 residues in the CDR3. Per the germline V gene, CDR1 is SGHRS and CDR2 is YFSETQ. The CDR3 protein is CASSHAGSSYEQYF. The CDR3 DNA follows: TGCGCCAGCAGCCACGCAGGGAGCTCCTACGAGCAGTACTTC.

This sequence joins TRBV4-2 and TRBJ2-2; D is unclear. CDR1 LGHNA and CDR2 YNFKEQ come from the germline V gene. This CDR3 spans 16 amino acids. Trimming pared 4 bases from V and 2 bases from J, leaving 14 bases between. CDR3: CASSPAEATNTGELFF. The DNA for the CDR3 is TGTGCCAGCAGCCCTGCCGAGGCTACCAACACCGGGGAGCTGTTTTTT.

The chain uses TRBV11-3 and TRBJ2-7, with TRBD2 as a possible D gene (6 bases). The CDR3 sequence is 14 residues long. V shed 1 base and J shed 4 bases, with 11 bases lying between them. Per germline, CDR1 SGHNT and CDR2 YENEEA. CDR3 DNA: TGTGCCAGCAGCTTAGCGGGAGTGGGTTACGAGCAGTACTTC. Translating it yields CASSLAGVGYEQYF.

This rearrangement joins TRBV6-5 to TRBJ2-5; TRBD2 matches 8 bases. The CDR3 totals 15 residues. V shed 5 bases and J 7 bases; nucleotides not matched to a gene: 12. CDR1 is MNHEY, CDR2 SVGAGI, per germline. In DNA, the CDR3 is TGTGCCAGCAGTACGGAAGCGGGAGTGTCAGGGACCCAGTACTTC. Translated, it gives CASSTEAGVSGTQYF.

The V call is TRBV28, the J call TRBJ2-3; no clear D gene. This CDR3 is 12 amino acids long. V was cut by 4 bases and J by 4 bases, with 6 bases left in between. Germline V gene data show CDR1 as MDHEN and CDR2 as SYDVKM. The CDR3 nucleotides read TGTGCCAGCAGTTCTCGAGCAGATACGCAGTATTTT. It translates to CASSSRADTQYF.

The rearrangement links TRBV5-1 to TRBJ1-1; 12 bases match TRBD1. This CDR3 has 14 amino acids. V shed 0 bases, J shed 13 bases, and the junction held 7 bases outside the gene matches. Germline assignment: CDR1 SGHRS and CDR2 YFSETQ. CDR3 in DNA: TGCGCCAGCAGCTTGGCCGTTGGGACAGGGGGCGGTTTCTTT. Translating gives CASSLAVGTGGGFF.

The gene calls are TRBV7-3 and TRBJ2-1; TRBD2 matches at 7 bases. Germline CDR1 reads SGHTA; CDR2 reads FQGTGA. CDR3 length equals 17 residues. V trimming: 5 bases; J trimming: 5 bases; junction bases outside the gene matches: 15. The CDR3 spells CASSPRPGSGIHNEQFF. CDR3 bases: TGTGCCAGCAGCCCTCGCCCCGGAAGCGGGATCCACAATGAGCAGTTCTTC. Looking up the rest from reference TRBV7-3 and TRBJ2-1 gives the full variable domain: GAGVSQTPSNKVTEKGKYVELRCDPISGHTALYWYRQSLGQGPEFLIYFQGTGAADDSGLPNDRFFAVRPEGSVSTLKIQRTERGDSAVYLCASSPRPGSGIHNEQFFGPGTRLTVL.

The CDR3 DNA follows: TGTGCCAGCAGTGATACTAGCGGAAACAATGAGCAGTTCTTC. Translating it yields CASSDTSGNNEQFF. The chain employs TRBV6-4 and TRBJ2-1; 8 nucleotides line up with TRBD2. The trim removed 3 bases at V and 5 bases at J, leaving 3 bases unmatched. This CDR3 contains 14 residues. Germline CDR1 is MRHNA and CDR2 is SNTAGT.

The chain combines TRBV5-1 with TRBJ1-2; 8 bases match TRBD1. Germline lookup yields CDR1 SGHRS and CDR2 YFSETQ. The J segment lost 2 bases and the V segment lost 5 bases, leaving 8 bases of the junction unmatched. The CDR3 covers 15 residues. CDR3 nucleotides: TGCGCCAGCAGGGCGATGGACAGGGTAAACTATGGCTACACCTTC. Protein product: CASRAMDRVNYGYTF.

The CDR3 sequence: CASSERSATNEKLFF. CDR3 sequence (DNA): TGTGCCAGCAGTGAACGGAGCGCAACTAATGAAAAACTGTTTTTT. The V gene is TRBV25-1, the J gene TRBJ1-4, with unresolved D. This CDR3 contains 15 residues. V was shortened by 2 bases and J by 0 bases, with 7 bases between the two germline ends. Looked up from germline, CDR1 is MGHDK and CDR2 is SYGVNS.